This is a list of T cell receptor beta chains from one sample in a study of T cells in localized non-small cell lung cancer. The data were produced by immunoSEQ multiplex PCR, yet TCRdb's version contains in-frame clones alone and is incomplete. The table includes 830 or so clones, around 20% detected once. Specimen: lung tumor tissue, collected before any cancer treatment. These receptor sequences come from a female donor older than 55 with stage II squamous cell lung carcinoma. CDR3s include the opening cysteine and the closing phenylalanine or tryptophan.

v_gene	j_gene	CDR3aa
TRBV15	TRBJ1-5	CATSSRLDSSNQPQHF
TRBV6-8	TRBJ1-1	CASRMQGATEAFF
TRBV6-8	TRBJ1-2	CASTPLHQGYTF
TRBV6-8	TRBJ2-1	CASSYSGRLYNEQFF
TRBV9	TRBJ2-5	CASNPLAGEGETQYF
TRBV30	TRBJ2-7	CACPREGRLYEQYF
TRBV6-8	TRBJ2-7	CASTRTGTYEQYF
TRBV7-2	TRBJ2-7	CASSVDKFVEQYF
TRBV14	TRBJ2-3	CASTRLAGDTDTQYF
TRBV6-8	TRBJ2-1	CASSYSNPSGRASNEQFF
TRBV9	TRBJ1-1	CASSEGNTEAFF
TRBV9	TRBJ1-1	CASSRGQTEAFF